This T cell receptor (beta chain) was documented in a study of OX40 agonist ivuxolimab in advanced cancers. For the wider study: Ivuxolimab was a fully human IgG2 agonistic monoclonal antibody targeting the costimulatory receptor OX40 (CD134). Intravenous ivuxolimab was administered to patients every 2 weeks at six dose levels: 0.01, 0.1, 0.3, 1.5, 3 and 10 mg/kg. Among the roughly 50 dose-escalation patients, about 19 had hepatocellular carcinoma, some 15 melanoma, 9 renal cell carcinoma and 9 head and neck cancer. A male proportion of under 85% and a mean age of approximately 61 years, ranging from roughly 23 to 80, were recorded for the dose-escalation cohort. Prior anti-PD-1, anti-PD-L1 or anti-CTLA-4 therapy was permitted, and 35% to 40% of dose-escalation patients had received checkpoint inhibitors. Three dose-escalation patients achieved partial responses, one with hepatocellular carcinoma and two with cutaneous melanoma. The point of sequencing TCRbeta in the periphery was to test whether ivuxolimab changed TCR sequence diversity and drove clonal T-cell expansion. The monotherapy dose-escalation portion (N ≈ 55 patients) of the phase I ivuxolimab trial is reported in the paper. Summary of the overall study and its limitations: At doses from 0.1 to 3.0 mg/kg, clonal expansion was seen in both CD4+ and CD8+ blood T cells between baseline and week 6. Low levels of normalized T-cell clonal expansion were also seen in some patients who did not respond. Which antigens the clonally expanded peripheral T cells were specific for was not determined. Partial responders in the 0.1-3.0 mg/kg groups had among the lowest normalized peripheral clonal expansion, especially among CD8+ T cells. On average, CD8+ T cells showed more expanded clones than CD4+ T cells after ivuxolimab.

With respect to this clone: This clone's antigen is unknown. Base qualities were left out, and no much larger clone turns up one base away.

For sequencing of the TCRbeta CDR3 region, genomic DNA was extracted from the sorted cells. The immunoSEQ Assay was used for sequencing of TCRbeta CDR3 regions. TCRdb retrieved this table from immuneACCESS and kept in-frame rearrangements only. Not all clones are present; in checked studies, unresolved V genes account for under half, and no reason is known for the remainder. This sample lists tens of thousands of clones; over 75% were detected once. More than 25% of the sample is held by the ten biggest clonotypes. The trial excluded patients who had a history of autoimmune disease or who were on systemic immunosuppression. Peripheral blood for TCR sequencing was collected from all dose cohorts at baseline, on cycle 4 day 1, and on cycle 7 day 1. Samples were obtained from an open-label, multicenter, first-in-human phase I dose-escalation trial of ivuxolimab. Adults with locally advanced or metastatic head and neck squamous cell, hepatocellular, melanoma or renal cell carcinoma were enrolled in the trial. CD4+ and CD8+ T cells were sorted separately from peripheral blood before TCR sequencing.

From the germline V gene, CDR1 is MNHNS and CDR2 is SASEGT. CDR3 length: 14 amino acids, cysteine to phenylalanine. Only the CDR3 region is kept as DNA, spanning 42 bases read in frame from base 1. For this chain, trimming is 8 bases at the V end and 5 bases at the J end, and the number of junction bases without a gene match is 6. The TCR sequence derives from an adult with an advanced solid tumor such as melanoma, head and neck, liver or kidney cancer. Recombination linked TRBV6-1 to TRBJ2-2; 9 nucleotides in the junction match TRBD2. The sample consisted of CD4+ or CD8+ T cells sorted from blood, taken in a trial of the OX40 agonist ivuxolimab. The CDR3 has the sequence CASQSGRNTGELFF. Here is the DNA: TGTGCCAGCCAAAGCGGGAGGAATACCGGGGAGCTGTTTTTT.